Here is one T cell receptor (beta chain) with its context. Its antigen is currently unknown. Specified time point: persistent/refractory GD, antithyroid drugs over 5 years with positive TRAb. The TCR library was made from RNA extracted from PBMCs. The data belong to a study of regulatory T cells in long-lasting Graves disease. Study-wide points: Persistent Graves' patients showed less TCR diversity than newly diagnosed patients showed.

Arm-PCR of CDR3 regions and iRepertoire HTBI primers were used to build TCR beta libraries. Each CDR3 protein is one row after TCRdb ran MiXCR on the multiplex PCR reads. The sample lists roughly 400,000 distinct CDR3 sequences, 20% occurring once. This sequence was found in a female donor with Graves disease. Sequences were derived from peripheral blood mononuclear cells (PBMCs), sampled when the disease was refractory, from a patient treated with antithyroid drugs.

Here the CDR3 DNA reads TGCAGCGTAACGCAGGGGCTCGGTTCCTACGAGCAGTACTTC. Translated, it gives CSVTQGLGSYEQYF. The chain is built from TRBV29-1 and TRBJ2-7; perhaps TRBD1 as D (6 bases). The germline V gene encodes CDR1 SQVTM and CDR2 ANQGSEA. Trimming took off 6 bases at V and 1 base at J, with 16 bases between the two ends. The CDR3 consists of 14 residues.